The 6 T cell receptor beta chains below all came from one sample that was sequenced in a study of spatial heterogeneity in lung cancer. The sample's time point: sample taken at primary tumor resection. Unsorted samples of tumor, nontumor lung or frozen PBMC had their whole RNA sequenced. TCRdb re-called the 5' RACE reads with MiXCR, one entry per CDR3 protein. The sample lists thousands of distinct CDR3 sequences, around 5.8% occurring once. The source was normal lung tissue next to the tumor, collected at surgery. These receptors came from a female donor with early-stage non-small cell lung cancer.

The sample holds many counts of this clonotype. The chain is built from TRBV5-1 and TRBJ2-1, with 9 bases lining up with TRBD1. The CDR3 loop spans 15 amino acids. V lost 3 bases and J lost 8; bases outside the gene matches: 9. From germline, CDR1 is SGHRS and CDR2 YFSETQ. The CDR3, as DNA: TGCGCCAGCAGCTCCTCCGGGACAGGGTTGTATGAGCAGTTCTTC. The encoded protein is CASSSSGTGLYEQFF.

This clonotype was seen ten or more times. This rearrangement joins TRBV3-1 to TRBJ2-2, with TRBD2 matching 8 bases. With V trimmed by 2 bases and J by 8 bases, 7 bases remained unmatched. Germline assignment: CDR1 LGHDT and CDR2 YNNKEL (reference sequence). The CDR3 spans 15 residues. In DNA form, the CDR3 reads TGTGCCAGCAGCCAAAGAGCGGGAGATGCGGGGGAGCTGTTTTTT. It specifies CASSQRAGDAGELFF.

The chain uses TRBV5-1 and TRBJ2-5; D gene unclear. V was trimmed by 4 bases and J by 5 bases, leaving 12 bases between them. The CDR3 length is 13 residues. Germline-derived CDR1 and CDR2 are SGHRS and YFSETQ. The CDR3, as DNA: TGCGCCAGCAGCAAGGACGTACCGGAGACCCAGTACTTC. It translates to CASSKDVPETQYF.

This clonotype is termed medium-sized. The chain carries TRBV18 and TRBJ2-7; 11 bases are a match to TRBD1. This CDR3 spans 15 amino acids. J was trimmed by 5 bases and V by 3 bases; bases with no gene match: 6. CDR1 and CDR2 (germline): KGHSH, LQKENI. In DNA, the CDR3 is TGTGCCAGCTCACCGTCCGGGACAGGGGGTAACGAGCAGTACTTC. The encoded protein is CASSPSGTGGNEQYF.

This clonotype is termed medium-sized. The chain recombines TRBV28 with TRBJ2-7; 12 bases align to TRBD2. Germline CDR1 MDHEN, CDR2 SYDVKM. CDR3 length: 17 amino acids. The junction had 9 bases not matched to a gene; V was cut back by 0 bases and J by 6 bases. The CDR3, as DNA: TGTGCCAGCAGTTTATGGAACCTAGCGGGAGGGCCCGGCGAGCAGTACTTC. This codes for CASSLWNLAGGPGEQYF.

This clonotype is medium-sized (0.01 to 0.1%) within its sample. The V call is TRBV7-3, the J call TRBJ2-6, with 9 nucleotides matching TRBD1. CDR3 length: 17 amino acids. V lost 1 base, J lost 4 bases, and 5 bases stayed unmatched. From germline, CDR1 is SGHTA and CDR2 FQGTGA. CDR3 protein: CASSLKGTGSGANVLTF. DNA of the CDR3: TGTGCCAGCAGCTTAAAGGGGACAGGGTCAGGGGCCAACGTCCTGACTTTC.